Listed here are 30 T cell receptor beta chains from one sample, sequenced in a study of control samples from healthy donors and cancer patients. Here immunoSEQ multiplex PCR was the method, and the copy in TCRdb shows in-frame clones only, minus some. The table has approximately 66,000 clones, 90% seen once; the top ten hold roughly 5.6%. Material for sequencing was PBMCs. The receptors here all came from a man in his sixties with colorectal cancer.

The genes are TRBV3-1 (or the pseudogene TRBV3-2) and TRBJ1-2, with TRBD1 identical over 10 bases. V gave up 4 bases and J gave up 4 bases; unmatched junction bases: 6. Germline values: CDR1 LGHDT, CDR2 YNNKEL (reference sequence). The CDR3 is 15 residues long. The CDR3 region is CASSPRTGGGYGYTF. CDR3 coding DNA: TGTGCCAGCAGCCCCAGGACAGGGGGTGGCTATGGCTACACCTTC.

This chain links TRBV20-1 with TRBJ1-4; D not resolved. Germline V gene lookup returns CDR1 DFQATT and CDR2 SNEGSKA (reference sequence). The CDR3 covers 14 residues. Trimming took 3 bases from V and 4 from J, leaving 12 bases between them. The CDR3 bases are TGCAGTGCTAGTAAGCAGGATCTTAATGAAAAACTGTTTTTT. Translated, it gives CSASKQDLNEKLFF.

This clone turned up a few times. This sequence joins TRBV2 and TRBJ1-1; D is unclear. Per germline, CDR1 SNHLY and CDR2 FYNNEI. Trimming stripped 3 bases from V and 6 bases from J, with 5 bases between. The length of the CDR3 is 11 residues. The CDR3 sequence: CASSDLPEAFF. DNA for the CDR3: TGTGCCAGCAGTGATTTACCTGAAGCTTTCTTT.

V gene TRBV27 combines with J gene TRBJ2-7; weak D call: TRBD2 (7 bases). The CDR3 loop spans 16 amino acids. CDR1 MNHEY and CDR2 SMNVEV come from the germline V gene (reference sequence). V dropped 0 bases and J dropped 4 bases, with 16 bases sitting between them. The CDR3 protein is CASSLSISRGLYEQYF. The DNA for the CDR3 is TGTGCCAGCAGTTTATCGATATCGCGGGGGCTTTACGAGCAGTACTTC.

The V and J genes are TRBV12-3 or TRBV12-4 and TRBJ2-3; tentative D call: TRBD1 (6 bases). Trimming took off 7 bases at V and 6 bases at J, with 11 bases between the two ends. The CDR3 spans 12 residues. The CDR3, as DNA: TGTGCCAGCAATACAGGGCTCGATACGCAGTATTTT. Amino acid sequence: CASNTGLDTQYF.

This clone was found once. The chain is built from TRBV7-2 and TRBJ2-5, with a possible D match to TRBD2 (6 bases). The germline V gene encodes CDR1 SGHTA and CDR2 FQGNSA. V lost 0 bases to trimming and J lost 7 bases, with 18 bases between them. CDR3 length: 16 amino acids. For the CDR3, the DNA is TGTGCCAGCAGCTTAGCGCAACTGGGGCCGGGGGTGACCCAGTACTTC. Translation: CASSLAQLGPGVTQYF.

The J gene is TRBJ2-6, the V gene TRBV19; no reliable D call. CDR3 length: 16 amino acids. Trimming pared 6 bases from V and 0 bases from J, leaving 12 bases between. In germline, CDR1 is LNHDA, CDR2 SQIVND (reference sequence). As DNA, the CDR3 is TGTGCCAGTAGCCCTTCAGGTTTCTCTGGGGCCAACGTCCTGACTTTC. This encodes CASSPSGFSGANVLTF.

This chain uses TRBV5-1 with TRBJ1-2, with TRBD1 identical over 10 bases. Trimming cost V 5 bases and J 5 bases; bases outside gene matches: 6. The CDR3 has 14 amino acids. Germline V lookup: CDR1 SGHRS, CDR2 YFSETQ. Written as DNA, the CDR3 is TGCGCCAGCAGGGGGACAGGGGACTCTTATGGCTACACCTTC. Translation: CASRGTGDSYGYTF.

The rearrangement links TRBV7-2 to TRBJ2-3; TRBD2 matches 11 bases. Germline trimming cut 5 bases from V and 0 bases from J; bases unmatched to any gene: 1. The CDR3 loop spans 15 amino acids. The germline CDR1 and CDR2 sequences are SGHTA and FQGNSA. The chain's CDR3 is CASSPSGGSTDTQYF. CDR3 nucleotide sequence: TGTGCCAGCAGCCCTAGCGGGGGGAGCACAGATACGCAGTATTTT.

The V and J genes are TRBV28 and TRBJ2-7; D is unclear. Germline loops: CDR1 MDHEN, CDR2 SYDVKM. This CDR3 region has 13 residues. V was cut by 7 bases and J by 3 bases, with 13 bases left in between. The CDR3 reads CASNTDLNYEQYF. In DNA form, the CDR3 reads TGTGCCAGCAACACGGACCTAAACTACGAGCAGTACTTC.

This clone has a handful of counts. V and J are TRBV4-1 and TRBJ2-2; TRBD2 aligns across 8 bases. Germline V gene data show CDR1 as MGHRA and CDR2 as YSYEKL. The CDR3 has 16 amino acids. The V gene end was trimmed by 4 bases and the J gene end by 2 bases; junction bases not matched to a gene: 6. CDR3 nucleotide sequence: TGCGCCAGCAGCCCCACGGGGGGGGTTAACACCGGGGAGCTGTTTTTT. It yields the protein CASSPTGGVNTGELFF.

This clone occurred once. The J gene is TRBJ1-1, the V gene TRBV19; no reliable D call. Germline V gene data show CDR1 as LNHDA and CDR2 as SQIVND (reference sequence). Between the trimmed V and J ends, which lost 5 bases and 7 bases, there was a span of 8 bases. This CDR3 contains 11 residues. This chain's CDR3 is CASSSLLEAFF. As DNA, the CDR3 is TGTGCCAGTAGTTCCTTACTTGAAGCTTTCTTT. Based on the CDR3 plus reference TRBV19 and TRBJ1-1, the full variable domain is DGGITQSPKYLFRKEGQNVTLSCEQNLNHDAMYWYRQDPGQGLRLIYYSQIVNDFQKGDIAEGYSVSREKKESFPLTVTSAQKNPTAFYLCASSSLLEAFFGQGTRLTVV.

The chain carries TRBV7-3 and TRBJ2-2; TRBD2 aligns across 7 bases. Germline values: CDR1 SGHTA, CDR2 FQGTGA. The CDR3 length is 18 residues. Trimming at V came to 4 bases and at J to 0 bases, leaving 11 bases not matched to a gene. CDR3 DNA sequence: TGTGCCAGCAGCTCAGGACTAGTGGGTCCGACGAACACCGGGGAGCTGTTTTTT. Its protein is CASSSGLVGPTNTGELFF. Based on the CDR3 plus reference TRBV7-3 and TRBJ2-2, the full variable domain is GAGVSQTPSNKVTEKGKYVELRCDPISGHTALYWYRQSLGQGPEFLIYFQGTGAADDSGLPNDRFFAVRPEGSVSTLKIQRTERGDSAVYLCASSSGLVGPTNTGELFFGEGSRLTVL.

This chain connects TRBV10-3 to TRBJ1-4, with 10 nucleotides matching TRBD1. Trimming at V came to 3 bases and at J to 4 bases, leaving 2 bases not matched to a gene. The CDR3 sequence is 15 residues long. From germline, CDR1 is ENHRY and CDR2 SYGVKD. The CDR3 sequence: CAISDGTGVNEKLFF. Here the CDR3 DNA reads TGTGCCATCAGTGATGGGACAGGGGTTAATGAAAAACTGTTTTTT.

V and J are TRBV9 and TRBJ2-5, with TRBD2 matching over 8 bases. The CDR3 extends over 15 amino acids. The germline CDR1 and CDR2 sequences are SGDLS and YYNGEE. The J segment lost 2 bases and the V segment lost 2 bases, leaving 5 bases of the junction unmatched. The CDR3 spells CASSVLGLVQETQYF. The DNA for the CDR3 is TGTGCCAGCAGCGTTTTGGGACTAGTTCAAGAGACCCAGTACTTC.

The CDR3 reads CASSWGYEQYF. DNA of the CDR3: TGTGCCAGCAGCTGGGGTTACGAGCAGTACTTC. This chain uses TRBV6-5 with TRBJ2-7; D remains unclear. The V end lost 6 bases, the J end lost 4 bases, and 7 bases lay between the germline ends. Germline V gives CDR1 MNHEY, CDR2 SVGAGI. The CDR3 covers 11 residues.

A remark on this clone: This may be a read error, as it is one base from a much larger clone. V and J are TRBV7-2 and TRBJ2-7, with 8 bases lining up with TRBD1. The V and J ends lost 5 bases and 3 bases, in that order; junction bases with no gene match: 3. CDR1 and CDR2 (germline): SGHTA, FQGNSA. The CDR3 consists of 13 residues. CDR3 residues: CASSPGQGYEQYF. As DNA, the CDR3 is TGTGCCAGCAGCCCCGGACAGGGCTACGAGCAGTACTTC.

The chain recombines TRBV24-1 with TRBJ2-1; D might be TRBD2 (5 bases). CDR1 and CDR2 (germline): KGHDR, SFDVKD. This CDR3 comprises 14 residues. The ends were cut back, 2 bases at V and 7 bases at J, with 11 bases in the middle. The chain's CDR3 is CATSDSSLLNEQFF. CDR3 coding DNA: TGTGCCACCAGTGATTCTAGCCTATTAAATGAGCAGTTCTTC.

This chain joins TRBV9 and TRBJ2-1; perhaps D is TRBD1 or TRBD2 (5 bases each). CDR1 SGDLS and CDR2 YYNGEE come from the germline V gene. This CDR3 has 14 amino acids. Between the trimmed V and J ends, which lost 4 bases and 4 bases, there was a span of 12 bases. Written as DNA, the CDR3 is TGTGCCAGCAGCTCCCGGGACGTTTACAATGAGCAGTTCTTC. Translation: CASSSRDVYNEQFF.

This clone was recorded only once. V usage is TRBV5-1 and J usage is TRBJ2-7; perhaps D is TRBD1 or TRBD2 (5 bases each). Germline V gene sequence: CDR1 SGHRS, CDR2 YFSETQ. The CDR3 runs 13 residues. V was trimmed by 4 bases and J by 4 bases, leaving 12 bases between them. Written as DNA, the CDR3 is TGCGCCAGCAGCCCACGGGACGTTTACGAGCAGTACTTC. Its translation: CASSPRDVYEQYF.

The J gene is TRBJ1-1, the V gene TRBV5-1, with TRBD1 matching 7 bases. This CDR3 spans 14 amino acids. Germline CDR1 is SGHRS and CDR2 is YFSETQ. The J segment lost 1 base and the V segment lost 4 bases, leaving 4 bases of the junction unmatched. In DNA, the CDR3 is TGCGCCAGCAGCCCGACAGGGTCGAACACTGAAGCTTTCTTT. The encoded protein is CASSPTGSNTEAFF.

This sequence joins TRBV5-4 and TRBJ2-1, with 10 nucleotides matching TRBD2. Germline V lookup: CDR1 SGHNT, CDR2 YYREEE (reference sequence). The CDR3 runs to 15 residues. The trim removed 1 base at V and 7 bases at J, leaving 5 bases unmatched. The CDR3 DNA reads TGTGCCAGCAGCTTGTCAGCGGGGGGGCGGAATGAGCAGTTCTTC. It is translated as CASSLSAGGRNEQFF.

V is TRBV9 and J is TRBJ2-3; 10 bases fit TRBD2. Germline V gives CDR1 SGDLS, CDR2 YYNGEE. The CDR3 consists of 16 residues. Unmatched junction bases numbered 7, after V lost 0 bases and J lost 6 bases. This CDR3 reads CASSVGERGGLDTQYF. The CDR3 DNA reads as TGTGCCAGCAGCGTAGGGGAGCGGGGGGGCCTGGATACGCAGTATTTT.

The rearrangement links TRBV2 to TRBJ2-1; D is unresolved. The CDR3 has 15 amino acids. CDR1 and CDR2 from the germline V gene are SNHLY and FYNNEI. Trimming cost V 4 bases and J 0 bases, with 10 bases left between them. The CDR3 DNA reads TGTGCCAGCAGTGTCGAGCAGAGCTCCTACAATGAGCAGTTCTTC. Residues: CASSVEQSSYNEQFF. The full variable domain, its missing parts supplied by reference TRBV2 and TRBJ2-1, is EPEVTQTPSHQVTQMGQEVILRCVPISNHLYFYWYRQILGQKVEFLVSFYNNEISEKSEIFDDQFSVERPDGSNFTLKIRSTKLEDSAMYFCASSVEQSSYNEQFFGPGTRLTVL.

The V gene is TRBV19, the J gene TRBJ1-6, with D hard to call. The CDR3 totals 14 residues. From germline, CDR1 is LNHDA and CDR2 SQIVND (reference sequence). V dropped 1 base and J dropped 8 bases, with 9 bases sitting between them. Here the CDR3 reads CASSIGGEYSPLHF. CDR3 in DNA: TGTGCCAGTAGTATAGGCGGAGAATATTCACCCCTCCACTTT.

The CDR3 is CASLGTGGFSEAFF. CDR3 bases: TGTGCCAGCTTGGGGACAGGGGGCTTCTCTGAAGCTTTCTTT. The chain uses TRBV19 and TRBJ1-1; 12 bases agree with TRBD1. The CDR3 totals 14 residues. Germline V lookup: CDR1 LNHDA, CDR2 SQIVND (reference sequence). V gave up 9 bases and J gave up 6 bases; unmatched junction bases: 8.

The rearrangement joins TRBV7-2 to TRBJ2-1, with 9 bases lining up with TRBD2. This CDR3 has 18 residues. Germline CDR1 is SGHTA and CDR2 is FQGNSA. J gave up 4 bases and V 0 bases, and 10 bases lay outside the gene matches. CDR3 sequence: CASSLAAGGKGRYNEQFF. The CDR3 DNA reads as TGTGCCAGCAGCTTAGCCGCGGGGGGGAAAGGCCGTTACAATGAGCAGTTCTTC.

CDR3 bases: TGTGCCAGCAGCTTAGGGGGGGGTGGCTACACCTTC. Its protein product is CASSLGGGGYTF. V is TRBV7-2 and J is TRBJ1-2, with D maybe TRBD1 (5 bases). CDR1 and CDR2 (germline): SGHTA, FQGNSA. The CDR3 extends over 12 amino acids. The V end lost 1 base, the J end lost 7 bases, and 7 bases lay between the germline ends.

The chain recombines TRBV12-3 or TRBV12-4 with TRBJ2-3; D remains ambiguous. The CDR3 loop spans 13 amino acids. V was cut by 1 base and J by 4 bases, with 6 bases left in between. CDR3 nucleotides: TGTGCCAGCAGTTTAGATCTCGCAGATACGCAGTATTTT. Encoded protein: CASSLDLADTQYF.

The chain couples TRBV2 to TRBJ1-5; D is ambiguous. Trimming took 1 base from V and 6 from J, leaving 10 bases between them. There are 14 residues in the CDR3. In germline, CDR1 is SNHLY, CDR2 FYNNEI. The DNA for the CDR3 is TGTGCCAGCAGTGAAGGGACCTCAGCTCAGCCCCAGCATTTT. It yields the protein CASSEGTSAQPQHF.